A single sample is the source of the 21 T cell receptor beta chains below, sequenced in a study of T cell repertoires in cytomegalovirus infection. One entry per CDR3 protein, called by TCRdb with MiXCR from the reads. The data contain 40,000 to 60,000 distinct CDR3 sequences, about a fifth of them singletons. Antigens for these TCRs are unknown. Sequences were derived from CD8+ T cells from cultured PBMCs, sampled from culture after CMV antigen stimulation. Every receptor here comes from a human donor in good health (CMV status not recorded). Some clones in this sample may be carry-over from other donors' samples.

The rearrangement joins TRBV4-1 to TRBJ2-1; weak D call: TRBD2 (6 bases). CDR1 is MGHRA and CDR2 is YSYEKL in the germline V gene. The CDR3 consists of 13 residues. Trimming pared 4 bases from V and 8 bases from J, leaving 12 bases between. CDR3 DNA sequence: TGCGCCAGCAGCCTACAACTAGCAGATGAGCAGTTCTTC. This encodes CASSLQLADEQFF.

The V gene is TRBV6-6, the J gene TRBJ2-3; no reliable D call. Trimming pared 6 bases from V and 4 bases from J, leaving 20 bases between. Germline lookup yields CDR1 MNHNY and CDR2 SVGAGI (reference sequence). The CDR3 sequence is 16 residues long. CDR3 sequence: CASRVGPFQKADTQYF. The CDR3 coding sequence is TGTGCCAGCAGGGTCGGTCCTTTTCAGAAGGCAGATACGCAGTATTTT.

The chain joins TRBV4-3 to TRBJ2-7; 9 bases fit TRBD1. The CDR3 sequence is 16 residues long. Germline V gene sequence: CDR1 LGHNA, CDR2 YSLEER. V gave up 2 bases and J gave up 3 bases; unmatched junction bases: 8. The CDR3 is CASSQNPGQGGYEQYF. The CDR3, as DNA: TGCGCCAGCAGCCAAAACCCGGGACAGGGTGGCTACGAGCAGTACTTC.

This clonotype appeared many times. V gene TRBV7-2 combines with J gene TRBJ2-3; D uncertain. The CDR3 loop spans 16 amino acids. Germline lookup yields CDR1 SGHTA and CDR2 FQGNSA. The V end was cut by 2 bases, the J end by 2 bases, with 14 bases between. In DNA, the CDR3 is TGTGCCAGCAGCTTAAACGTTCGGCTCAACACAGATACGCAGTATTTT. Protein sequence: CASSLNVRLNTDTQYF.

This clonotype showed up just a few times. The chain has TRBV4-3 and TRBJ1-5; tentatively, D is TRBD1 (5 bases). This CDR3 comprises 15 residues. The germline V gene encodes CDR1 LGHNA and CDR2 YSLEER. Trimming took 0 bases from V and 8 from J, leaving 14 bases between them. The CDR3, as DNA: TGCGCCAGCAGCCAAGATATAGGGGACGGGGAGCCCCAGCATTTT. Amino acids: CASSQDIGDGEPQHF.

This clonotype has only a few counts. The V gene is TRBV12-3 or TRBV12-4, the J gene TRBJ1-2, with D perhaps matching TRBD1 (6 bases). The CDR3 length is 12 residues. V shed 4 bases and J shed 6 bases, with 9 bases lying between them. The CDR3 coding sequence is TGTGCCAGCAGTTGGGGGGCAGATGGCTACACCTTC. The encoded protein is CASSWGADGYTF.

There are a few counts of this clonotype. The V gene is TRBV27, the J gene TRBJ2-1; 9 nucleotides line up with TRBD2. Unmatched junction bases numbered 8, after V lost 5 bases and J lost 9 bases. This CDR3 spans 14 amino acids. Germline V CDR1 and CDR2: MNHEY, SMNVEV (reference sequence). Written as DNA, the CDR3 is TGTGCCAGCAGTATCGGGTTAGCGGGAGTTGAGCAGTTCTTC. As protein: CASSIGLAGVEQFF.

The rearrangement uses TRBV27 and TRBJ2-2; D not resolved. Germline assignment: CDR1 MNHEY and CDR2 SMNVEV (reference sequence). There are 13 residues in the CDR3. Trimming took off 3 bases at V and 0 bases at J, with 2 bases between the two ends. The CDR3 DNA follows: TGTGCCAGCAGTTTCCCGAACACCGGGGAGCTGTTTTTT. This codes for CASSFPNTGELFF.

The chain recombines TRBV6-2 or TRBV6-3 with TRBJ2-7; 7 positions match TRBD2. The V gene end was trimmed by 4 bases and the J gene end by 0 bases; junction bases not matched to a gene: 9. Germline V gives CDR1 MNHEY, CDR2 SVGEGT. The CDR3 runs to 16 residues. The CDR3 coding sequence is TGTGCCAGCAGTTCTCTGCTAGCGGCAACCTCCTACGAGCAGTACTTC. Its protein is CASSSLLAATSYEQYF.

This clonotype was counted ten times or more. The V call is TRBV7-8, the J call TRBJ2-3; 11 bases are shared with TRBD2. V was pared by 5 bases and J by 5 bases, with 15 bases of the junction left unmatched. Germline CDR1 and CDR2: SGHVS and FQNEAQ. This CDR3 region has 18 residues. This CDR3 is CASSIRGELAGVGDTQYF. For the CDR3, the DNA is TGTGCCAGCAGCATTAGGGGTGAACTAGCGGGGGTGGGAGATACGCAGTATTTT.

This clonotype was observed a handful of times. The rearrangement uses TRBV7-9 and TRBJ1-5; D might be TRBD1 (5 bases). The CDR3 consists of 15 residues. Germline V gene sequence: CDR1 SEHNR, CDR2 FQNEAQ (reference sequence). With 6 bases removed from V and 4 bases from J, the gap between germline ends came to 16 bases. In nucleotides, the CDR3 is TGTGCCAGCAGACCGGACGGGGCGGATAATCAGCCCCAGCATTTT. Translation gives CASRPDGADNQPQHF.

This chain links TRBV7-8 with TRBJ1-6; D is unresolved. The CDR3 extends over 13 amino acids. CDR1 is SGHVS, CDR2 FQNEAQ, per germline. V lost 4 bases, J lost 7 bases, and 8 bases lay in between. The CDR3 region is CASSYSINSPLHF. The CDR3, as DNA: TGTGCCAGCAGCTATAGCATAAATTCACCCCTCCACTTT.

A few counts support this clonotype. The chain carries TRBV7-8 and TRBJ2-4; TRBD1 is a possible D gene (5 bases). CDR1 is SGHVS and CDR2 is FQNEAQ in the germline V gene. V was clipped by 0 bases and J by 4 bases, with 7 bases between them. The CDR3 runs to 14 residues. CDR3 in DNA: TGTGCCAGCAGCTTAGCCGACAGAAAAAACATTCAGTACTTC. As protein: CASSLADRKNIQYF.

This chain's CDR3 is CASSIYTGGSTDTQYF. Written as DNA, the CDR3 is TGTGCCAGCAGTATTTATACGGGAGGCTCCACAGATACGCAGTATTTT. The genes are TRBV28 and TRBJ2-3, with 7 bases matching TRBD2. CDR3 length: 16 amino acids. Germline CDR1 and CDR2: MDHEN and SYDVKM. After removal of 5 bases from V and 2 bases from J, the junction contained 10 bases not matched to a gene.

The gene calls are TRBV7-8 and TRBJ2-7; possible D gene TRBD1, 5 bases. Germline V gene sequence: CDR1 SGHVS, CDR2 FQNEAQ. Trimming took 1 base from V and 4 from J, leaving 14 bases between them. This CDR3 has 15 amino acids. CDR3 sequence: CASSLEWTTSYEQYF. The CDR3 nucleotides are TGTGCCAGCAGCTTAGAATGGACAACTTCGTACGAGCAGTACTTC.

The V gene is TRBV7-8, the J gene TRBJ2-3; D is possibly TRBD1 (6 bases). The ends were cut back, 1 base at V and 0 bases at J, with 11 bases in the middle. The CDR3 consists of 16 residues. Germline V lookup: CDR1 SGHVS, CDR2 FQNEAQ. CDR3 coding DNA: TGTGCCAGCAGCTTAGGGGACAAATCTAGCACAGATACGCAGTATTTT. Translating it yields CASSLGDKSSTDTQYF.

The table lists this clonotype with a few counts. The V call is TRBV12-5, the J call TRBJ1-1, with D possibly matching TRBD1 (5 bases). CDR1 is LGHNT, CDR2 FRNRAP, per germline. This CDR3 comprises 15 residues. Deletions cut 2 bases from V and 4 bases from J, with 14 bases between. CDR3 coding DNA: TGTGCTAGTGGTTTGCCCCTTGGGGGGGTCACTGAAGCTTTCTTT. Amino acid sequence: CASGLPLGGVTEAFF.

The rearrangement joins TRBV7-3 to TRBJ2-5; D is tentatively TRBD1 or TRBD2 (6 bases each). The CDR3 consists of 16 residues. Trimming removed 6 bases from V and 4 bases from J, with 21 bases in between. CDR1 and CDR2 from the germline V gene are SGHTA and FQGTGA. In DNA form, the CDR3 reads TGTGCCAGCAGTCCCAGGGGACTCGGTCGGAGAGAGACCCAGTACTTC. This encodes CASSPRGLGRRETQYF.

This rearrangement joins TRBV7-8 to TRBJ1-2; D is unresolved. The V end was cut by 1 base, the J end by 4 bases, with 19 bases between. CDR3 length: 17 amino acids. Germline values: CDR1 SGHVS, CDR2 FQNEAQ. CDR3 nucleotide sequence: TGTGCCAGCAGCTTAGTCCCTAGTAGAGGGTCGGCCTATGGCTACACCTTC. It yields the protein CASSLVPSRGSAYGYTF.

This clonotype turned up a few times. This chain connects TRBV7-2 to TRBJ2-7, with a possible D match to TRBD2 (6 bases). The CDR3 extends over 16 amino acids. CDR1 and CDR2 from the germline V gene are SGHTA and FQGNSA. Deletions cut 1 base from V and 3 bases from J, with 16 bases between. The CDR3 DNA sequence: TGTGCCAGCAGCTTAGAGGACTCCATCGGGGGCTACGAGCAGTACTTC. This encodes CASSLEDSIGGYEQYF.

This clonotype turned up a few times. The chain uses TRBV7-3 and TRBJ2-3, with D possibly being TRBD1 or TRBD2 (7 bases each). The CDR3 consists of 16 residues. Trimming took 4 bases from V and 0 from J, leaving 14 bases between them. Looked up from germline, CDR1 is SGHTA and CDR2 is FQGTGA. The CDR3 is CASSSRGGTSTDTQYF. CDR3 DNA: TGTGCCAGCAGCTCCAGGGGGGGGACTAGCACAGATACGCAGTATTTT.